These 21 T cell receptor beta chains share one sample of origin, sequenced in a study of beta chain features in type 1 diabetes. The entirety of the isolated RNA underwent reverse transcription, so expressed TCRB transcripts were sequenced. Sequencing was performed with immunoSEQ multiplex PCR; in TCRdb, only in-frame clones are kept and a portion is missing. The table shows approximately 470,000 clones, with approximately 30% occurring only once. Sample: naive CD4+ T cells from blood. The receptors were sampled from a man between 18 and 35 years old in good health.

This clone was detected a few times. The CDR3 nucleotides read TGTGCCAGCTCACCGCGACGGGCCCTCACCGGGGAGCTGTTTTTT. Translation: CASSPRRALTGELFF. The chain recombines TRBV18 with TRBJ2-2; D call uncertain. Trimming removed 3 bases at V and 4 bases at J, with 12 bases between. The germline gives CDR1 KGHSH, CDR2 LQKENI. The CDR3 runs to 15 residues. The complete variable domain, with remaining parts taken from reference TRBV18 and TRBJ2-2, reads NAGVMQNPRHLVRRRGQEARLRCSPMKGHSHVYWYRQLPEEGLKFMVYLQKENIIDESGMPKERFSAEFPKEGPSILRIQQVVRGDSAAYFCASSPRRALTGELFFGEGSRLTVL.

This clone was counted once. The V call is TRBV5-1, the J call TRBJ2-4; D is unclear. The CDR3 spans 13 residues. V shed 0 bases and J shed 8 bases, with 9 bases lying between them. Germline V gene data show CDR1 as SGHRS and CDR2 as YFSETQ. The CDR3 sequence: CASSLDYGDIQYF. CDR3 nucleotide sequence: TGCGCCAGCAGCTTGGACTACGGCGACATTCAGTACTTC.

The J gene is TRBJ2-3, the V gene TRBV29-1; TRBD1 matches 8 bases. The J segment lost 2 bases and the V segment lost 6 bases, leaving 4 bases of the junction unmatched. CDR3 length equals 13 residues. The germline V gene has CDR1 SQVTM and CDR2 ANQGSEA. The CDR3 coding sequence is TGCAGCGTCGGGACAGGCAACACAGATACGCAGTATTTT. This encodes CSVGTGNTDTQYF.

The chain combines TRBV7-8 with TRBJ2-1, with TRBD2 identical over 13 bases. This CDR3 is built from 15 residues. In germline, CDR1 is SGHVS, CDR2 FQNEAQ. The ends lost 1 base at V and 9 bases at J; junction bases unmatched: 3. This chain's CDR3 is CASSLGLAGGREQFF. The CDR3 nucleotides are TGTGCCAGCAGCTTAGGACTAGCGGGAGGTCGTGAGCAGTTCTTC. The full variable domain, completed using reference TRBV7-8 and TRBJ2-1, is GAGVSQSPRYKVAKRGQDVALRCDPISGHVSLFWYQQALGQGPEFLTYFQNEAQLDKSGLPSDRFFAERPEGSVSTLKIQRTQQEDSAVYLCASSLGLAGGREQFFGPGTRLTVL.

This chain connects TRBV25-1 to TRBJ2-2, with 10 bases matching TRBD2. With 2 bases clipped from V and 4 bases from J, the junction kept 7 bases outside the gene matches. The V gene's germline CDR1 is MGHDK and CDR2 SYGVNS. The CDR3 has 17 residues. CDR3 region: CASSEIASGRATGELFF. CDR3 sequence (DNA): TGTGCCAGCAGTGAAATTGCGAGCGGGAGGGCCACCGGGGAGCTGTTTTTT.

The genes are TRBV29-1 and TRBJ1-2; D might be TRBD1 (5 bases). CDR3 length: 12 residues. V gave up 4 bases and J gave up 9 bases, with 15 bases separating them. The germline CDR1 and CDR2 sequences are SQVTM and ANQGSEA. The CDR3 DNA follows: TGCAGCGTTGGAGGTGCAGGGTCCCGCTACACCTTC. This translates into CSVGGAGSRYTF.

The V call is TRBV15, the J call TRBJ1-1; no clear D. The CDR3 contains 16 residues. V lost 1 base to trimming and J lost 5 bases, with 17 bases between them. Germline CDR1 is LNHNV and CDR2 is YYDKDF (reference sequence). The CDR3 DNA follows: TGTGCCACCAGCAGAGTTTATGGGGTAATGGGGACTGAAGCTTTCTTT. This codes for CATSRVYGVMGTEAFF.

This clone appeared a few times. The chain recombines TRBV6-1 with TRBJ1-1; TRBD1 matches 9 bases. CDR3 length: 13 residues. Losses at the gene ends were 8 bases for V and 0 bases for J; bases not matched to a gene: 1. Germline CDR1 reads MNHNS; CDR2 reads SASEGT. The CDR3 region is CASRDRVNTEAFF. The DNA of the CDR3 is TGTGCCAGCCGGGACAGGGTGAACACTGAAGCTTTCTTT.

This chain joins TRBV14 and TRBJ2-7, with 7 bases that match TRBD1. Germline assignment: CDR1 SGHDN and CDR2 FVKESK. This CDR3 has 14 amino acids. With 4 bases clipped from V and 0 bases from J, the junction kept 3 bases outside the gene matches. The CDR3 nucleotides are TGTGCCAGCAGCCCTCGGACAGGCTCCTACGAGCAGTACTTC. This encodes CASSPRTGSYEQYF.

Here the CDR3 reads CANFDGDEQFF. CDR3 sequence (DNA): TGTGCAAACTTTGACGGGGATGAGCAGTTCTTC. The chain carries TRBV7-9 and TRBJ2-1; D possibly corresponds to TRBD2 (5 bases). Germline V gene sequence: CDR1 SEHNR, CDR2 FQNEAQ (reference sequence). This CDR3 has 11 amino acids.

This chain connects TRBV9 to TRBJ2-2; possibly TRBD1 or TRBD2 for D (5 bases each). V lost 1 base to trimming and J lost 6 bases, with 13 bases between them. The CDR3 runs 15 residues. CDR1 is SGDLS and CDR2 is YYNGEE in the germline V gene. CDR3 DNA sequence: TGTGCCAGCAGCGTATATCTGATGGGGGCCGGGGAGCTGTTTTTT. Its protein product is CASSVYLMGAGELFF.

The chain links TRBV18 to TRBJ2-1; 8 bases match TRBD2. This CDR3 has 16 residues. V shed 0 bases, J shed 3 bases, and the junction held 4 bases outside the gene matches. Germline V gene data show CDR1 as KGHSH and CDR2 as LQKENI. The CDR3 reads CASSPPSGGDYNEQFF. The CDR3 nucleotides are TGTGCCAGCTCACCACCGTCGGGAGGGGACTACAATGAGCAGTTCTTC. The full variable domain, completed using reference TRBV18 and TRBJ2-1, is NAGVMQNPRHLVRRRGQEARLRCSPMKGHSHVYWYRQLPEEGLKFMVYLQKENIIDESGMPKERFSAEFPKEGPSILRIQQVVRGDSAAYFCASSPPSGGDYNEQFFGPGTRLTVL.

The gene calls are TRBV30 and TRBJ1-4; TRBD1 agrees at 7 bases. The length of the CDR3 is 13 residues. From germline, CDR1 is GTSNPN and CDR2 SVGIG (reference sequence). V trimming: 7 bases; J trimming: 8 bases; junction bases outside the gene matches: 10. The CDR3 loop is CALEQGRDEKLFF. The DNA of the CDR3 is TGTGCCTTGGAACAGGGGAGGGACGAAAAACTGTTTTTT.

V is TRBV7-8 and J is TRBJ1-5; D is perhaps TRBD1 (5 bases). Trimming shortened V by 5 bases and J by 1 base, and 12 bases separated the two germline ends. CDR3 length equals 15 residues. Germline lookup yields CDR1 SGHVS and CDR2 FQNEAQ. In nucleotides, the CDR3 is TGTGCCAGCAGCCCCGGGAGGGGCAGCAATCAGCCCCAGCATTTT. This gives the protein CASSPGRGSNQPQHF.

The chain has TRBV5-6 and TRBJ2-3; D gene uncertain. This CDR3 spans 14 amino acids. Trimming cost V 0 bases and J 4 bases, with 9 bases left between them. CDR1 is SGHDT and CDR2 is YYEEEE in the germline V gene. CDR3 sequence reads: CASSLGLVADTQYF. The DNA of the CDR3 is TGTGCCAGCAGCTTGGGTCTAGTAGCAGATACGCAGTATTTT.

Only a few counts were recorded for this clone. The rearrangement joins TRBV4-3 to TRBJ2-1, with D possibly matching TRBD2 (6 bases). The germline CDR1 and CDR2 sequences are LGHNA and YSLEER. There are 16 residues in the CDR3. The V end was cut by 3 bases, the J end by 5 bases, with 17 bases between. CDR3 sequence reads: CASSHADAGSNNEQFF. In DNA, the CDR3 is TGCGCCAGCAGCCACGCCGACGCGGGAAGCAACAATGAGCAGTTCTTC.

The chain's CDR3 is CSVEGAGIYEQYF. In DNA form, the CDR3 reads TGCAGCGTTGAGGGAGCAGGAATCTACGAGCAGTACTTC. The chain carries TRBV29-1 and TRBJ2-7; the D gene is possibly TRBD2 (5 bases). This CDR3 region has 13 residues. The V gene lost 3 bases and the J gene lost 3 bases, with 12 bases spanning the gap. Germline V gene sequence: CDR1 SQVTM, CDR2 ANQGSEA.

This clone was counted between two and nine times. The V call is TRBV7-9, the J call TRBJ2-5, with D hard to call. The CDR3 has 15 residues. V lost 1 base and J 5 bases, leaving 14 bases between the germline ends. Germline V gene lookup returns CDR1 SEHNR and CDR2 FQNEAQ (reference sequence). CDR3 loop: CASSLGAPLGETQYF. As DNA, the CDR3 is TGTGCCAGCAGCTTAGGGGCGCCTCTCGGGGAGACCCAGTACTTC.

This clone came up a few times. This chain connects TRBV30 to TRBJ2-5; TRBD1 matches 9 bases. V lost 0 bases to trimming and J lost 4 bases; unmatched junction nucleotides: 6. Per the germline V gene, CDR1 is GTSNPN and CDR2 is SVGIG (reference sequence). This CDR3 is 15 amino acids long. The CDR3 spells CAWSVPGQGTETQYF. CDR3 DNA sequence: TGTGCCTGGAGTGTACCAGGACAGGGGACAGAGACCCAGTACTTC.

This clone has only a few counts. CDR3 sequence reads: CAWSEGRRFYEQYF. DNA of the CDR3: TGTGCCTGGAGTGAGGGCAGGCGATTCTACGAGCAGTACTTC. This chain joins TRBV30 and TRBJ2-7; D not certain. Germline V gene data show CDR1 as GTSNPN and CDR2 as SVGIG (reference sequence). CDR3 length: 14 residues. V lost 1 base to trimming and J lost 3 bases, with 13 bases between them.

This clone was recorded a few times. V gene TRBV27 combines with J gene TRBJ2-7; 9 nucleotides line up with TRBD2. CDR1 and CDR2 from the germline V gene are MNHEY and SMNVEV (reference sequence). V lost 0 bases to trimming and J lost 3 bases; unmatched junction nucleotides: 0. The CDR3 is 14 residues long. The CDR3, as DNA: TGTGCCAGCAGTTTATCTAGCGGGAGCTACGAGCAGTACTTC. Protein product: CASSLSSGSYEQYF.